This T cell receptor (beta chain) was captured in a study of T cell changes during pregnancy in multiple sclerosis. The CDR3 is 14 residues long. Per the germline V gene, CDR1 is LGHNA and CDR2 is YSLEER. Trimming left V 1 base short and J 6 bases short, with 13 bases between. Profiling relied on immunoSEQ multiplex PCR, and the TCRdb table lists in-frame clones only, not all of them. The sample consists of some 80,000 clones, approximately 92% of them appearing once. The origin of this receptor is a female donor with multiple sclerosis, enrolled in a pregnancy study. V gene TRBV4-3 combines with J gene TRBJ2-7; D remains ambiguous. Source: peripheral blood, taken in the first trimester of pregnancy. CDR3 sequence: CASSQVPGHSEQYF. In nucleotides, the CDR3 is TGCGCCAGCAGCCAAGTTCCTGGGCACTCCGAGCAGTACTTC.